The present T cell receptor beta chain was sequenced within a study of blood T cell repertoires in COVID-19. Some clones are missing from TCRdb's copy, which holds only in-frame ones; the method was immunoSEQ multiplex PCR. In the table there are more than 150,000 clones, roughly 87% of which are singletons. Germline V gene sequence: CDR1 SGDLS, CDR2 YYNGEE. This CDR3 has 14 amino acids. V dropped 0 bases and J dropped 8 bases, with 12 bases sitting between them. This receptor was obtained from a woman aged 25 to 39 who had recovered from COVID-19. V gene TRBV9 combines with J gene TRBJ2-1, with D possibly being TRBD2 (5 bases). Sequenced input: PBMCs or T cells enriched from blood (not recorded which). The CDR3 region is CASSVGVSRDEQFF. CDR3 DNA sequence: TGTGCCAGCAGCGTAGGTGTCTCGAGGGATGAGCAGTTCTTC.